This TCR beta chain was observed in a study of T cells in narcolepsy. Study in general: Enrolled donors included narcolepsy type 1 or type 2 patients and healthy controls. Study-wide points: Healthy controls reportedly lacked the autoreactive clonotypes serially found in patients' blood. No autoreactive T cell clone sequences appeared in some memory CD4+ repertoires. Same-patient CSF and blood CD4+ T cell clonotypes included HCRT-specific and TRIB2-specific autoreactive ones.

Clones were read by immunoSEQ multiplex PCR, and TCRdb kept only the in-frame ones, dropping some. The sample consists of fewer than 30,000 clones, about 82% of them appearing once. This CDR3 comprises 13 residues. V lost 0 bases and J 3 bases, leaving 6 bases between the germline ends. Germline assignment: CDR1 SEHNR and CDR2 FQNEAQ (reference sequence). Regarding this clone: Its specificity is not known.

Sequencing was performed on memory (CD45RA-) CD4+ T cells from blood. The receptor was isolated from a human donor in good health. The chain employs TRBV7-9 and TRBJ2-7, with D unclear. The chain's CDR3 is CASSLAARYEQYF. CDR3 in DNA: TGTGCCAGCAGCTTAGCCGCCCGCTACGAGCAGTACTTC.